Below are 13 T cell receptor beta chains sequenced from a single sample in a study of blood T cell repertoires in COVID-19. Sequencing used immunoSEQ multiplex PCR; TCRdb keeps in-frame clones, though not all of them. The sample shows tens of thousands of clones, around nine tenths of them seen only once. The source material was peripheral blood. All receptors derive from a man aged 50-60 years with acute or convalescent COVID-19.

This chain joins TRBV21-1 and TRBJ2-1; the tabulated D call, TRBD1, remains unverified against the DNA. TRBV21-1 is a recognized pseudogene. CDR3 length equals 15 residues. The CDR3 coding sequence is TGTGCCAGCAGCCCTGGGACAGGGAGGTACAATGAGCAGTTCTTC. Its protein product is CASSPGTGRYNEQFF.

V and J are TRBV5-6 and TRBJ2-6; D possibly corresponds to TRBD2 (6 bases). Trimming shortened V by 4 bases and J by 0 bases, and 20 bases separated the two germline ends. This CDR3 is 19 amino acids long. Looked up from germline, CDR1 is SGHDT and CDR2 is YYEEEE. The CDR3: CASSSPGTLSDSGANVLTF. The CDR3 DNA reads TGTGCCAGCAGCAGTCCCGGGACTTTATCGGACTCTGGGGCCAACGTCCTGACTTTC.

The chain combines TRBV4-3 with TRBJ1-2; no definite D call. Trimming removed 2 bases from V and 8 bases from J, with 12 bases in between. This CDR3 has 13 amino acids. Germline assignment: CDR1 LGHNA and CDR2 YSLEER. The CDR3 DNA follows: TGCGCCAGCAGCCAACTCGTGGGGAGGGGCTACACCTTC. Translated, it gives CASSQLVGRGYTF.

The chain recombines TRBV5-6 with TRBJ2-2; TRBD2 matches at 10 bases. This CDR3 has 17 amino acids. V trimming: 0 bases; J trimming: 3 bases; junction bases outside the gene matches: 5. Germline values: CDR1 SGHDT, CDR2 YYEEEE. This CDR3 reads CASSLELLAGDTGELFF. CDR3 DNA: TGTGCCAGCAGCTTGGAGCTGCTAGCGGGGGACACCGGGGAGCTGTTTTTT.

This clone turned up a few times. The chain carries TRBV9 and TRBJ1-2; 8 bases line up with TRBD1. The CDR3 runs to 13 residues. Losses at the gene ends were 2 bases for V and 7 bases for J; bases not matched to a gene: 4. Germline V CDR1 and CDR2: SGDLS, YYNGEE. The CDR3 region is CASSVTGGLGYTF. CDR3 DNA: TGTGCCAGCAGCGTTACAGGGGGTCTTGGCTACACCTTC.

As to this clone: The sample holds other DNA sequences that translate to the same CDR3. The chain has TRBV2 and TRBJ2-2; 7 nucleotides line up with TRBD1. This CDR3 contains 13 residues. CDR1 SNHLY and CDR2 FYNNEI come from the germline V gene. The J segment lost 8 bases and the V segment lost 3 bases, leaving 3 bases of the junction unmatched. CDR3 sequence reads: CASSEQGVGELFF. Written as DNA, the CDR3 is TGTGCCAGCAGTGAGCAGGGGGTGGGGGAGCTGTTTTTT.

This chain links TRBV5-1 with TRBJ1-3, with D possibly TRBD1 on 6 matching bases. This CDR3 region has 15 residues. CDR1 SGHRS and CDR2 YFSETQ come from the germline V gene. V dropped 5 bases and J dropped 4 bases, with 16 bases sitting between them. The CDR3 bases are TGCGCCAGCAGTCAGTCAGGGGCGGACGGAAACACCATATATTTT. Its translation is CASSQSGADGNTIYF.

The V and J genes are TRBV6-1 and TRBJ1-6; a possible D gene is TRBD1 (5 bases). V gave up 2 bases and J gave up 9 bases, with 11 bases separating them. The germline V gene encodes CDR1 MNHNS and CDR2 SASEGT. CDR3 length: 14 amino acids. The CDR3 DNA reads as TGTGCCAGCAGTGAAACCAGGGCGAGTTCACCCCTCCACTTT. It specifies CASSETRASSPLHF.

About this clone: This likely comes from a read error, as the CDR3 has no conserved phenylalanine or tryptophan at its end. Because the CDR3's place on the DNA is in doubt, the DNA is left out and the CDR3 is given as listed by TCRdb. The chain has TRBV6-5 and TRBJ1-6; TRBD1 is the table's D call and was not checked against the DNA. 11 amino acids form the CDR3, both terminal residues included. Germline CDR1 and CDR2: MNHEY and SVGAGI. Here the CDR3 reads CASSPPGQGSE.

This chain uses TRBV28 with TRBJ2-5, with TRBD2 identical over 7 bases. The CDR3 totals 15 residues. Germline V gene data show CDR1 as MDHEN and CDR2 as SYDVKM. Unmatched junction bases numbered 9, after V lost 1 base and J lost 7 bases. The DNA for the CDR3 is TGTGCCAGCAGTTTATTCTGGGGGGGATCGGGGACCCAGTACTTC. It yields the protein CASSLFWGGSGTQYF.

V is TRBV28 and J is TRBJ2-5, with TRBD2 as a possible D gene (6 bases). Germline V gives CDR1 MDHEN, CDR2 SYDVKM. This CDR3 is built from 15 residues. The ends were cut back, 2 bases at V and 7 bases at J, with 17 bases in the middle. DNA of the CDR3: TGTGCCAGCAGTTTAACGGGAGCCGGCGGCGGGACCCAGTACTTC. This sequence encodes CASSLTGAGGGTQYF.

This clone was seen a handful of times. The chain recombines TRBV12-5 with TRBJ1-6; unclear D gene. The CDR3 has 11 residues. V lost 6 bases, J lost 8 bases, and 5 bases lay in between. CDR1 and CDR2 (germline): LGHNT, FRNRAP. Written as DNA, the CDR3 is TGTGCTAGTGGCCCCGATTCACCCCTCCACTTT. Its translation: CASGPDSPLHF.

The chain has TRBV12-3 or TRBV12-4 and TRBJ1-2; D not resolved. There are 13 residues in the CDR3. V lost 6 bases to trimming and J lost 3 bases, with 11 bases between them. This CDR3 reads CASSNEGYYGYTF. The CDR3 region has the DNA TGTGCCAGCAGCAACGAGGGTTACTATGGCTACACCTTC.